This entry lists 12 T cell receptor beta chains sequenced from one sample in a study of cytomegalovirus exposure and HLA in healthy donors. PCR primers comprised 60 Vbeta and 13 Jbeta primers. TCRdb's table, derived via immunoSEQ multiplex PCR, lists solely in-frame clones and lacks some. The sample includes under 200,000 clones, around 77% of them seen just once. Sequenced: PBMCs. The source is a man aged 45-65 years in good health and CMV-seropositive.

The chain couples TRBV5-4 to TRBJ2-1; D is ambiguous. The length of the CDR3 is 17 residues. V shed 0 bases and J shed 8 bases, with 21 bases lying between them. The germline gives CDR1 SGHNT, CDR2 YYREEE (reference sequence). CDR3 DNA: TGTGCCAGCAGCTTGGGGGCCAAGGCCGGTGGAACGGATGAGCAGTTCTTC. It specifies CASSLGAKAGGTDEQFF. Filled out from reference TRBV5-4 and TRBJ2-1, the complete variable domain reads ETGVTQSPTHLIKTRGQQVTLRCSSQSGHNTVSWYQQALGQGPQFIFQYYREEENGRGNFPPRFSGLQFPNYSSELNVNALELDDSALYLCASSLGAKAGGTDEQFFGPGTRLTVL.

This clone was found a few times. The V call is TRBV11-2, the J call TRBJ1-2; weak D call: TRBD1 (5 bases). Germline V gene data show CDR1 as SGHAT and CDR2 as FQNNGV. This CDR3 region has 15 residues. V shed 0 bases and J shed 4 bases, with 12 bases lying between them. DNA of the CDR3: TGTGCCAGCAGCTTAGAGCCTGGGGCGAGCTATGGCTACACCTTC. Encoded protein: CASSLEPGASYGYTF.

The chain uses TRBV29-1 and TRBJ2-7; weak D call: TRBD1 (7 bases). The CDR3 loop spans 13 amino acids. The V and J ends lost 0 bases and 6 bases respectively, with 12 bases between them. CDR1 is SQVTM and CDR2 is ANQGSEA in the germline V gene. As DNA, the CDR3 is TGCAGCGTTGAAGATCAGCAGGGGGGCGAGCAGTACTTC. This sequence encodes CSVEDQQGGEQYF.

A remark on this clone: Other DNA sequences in the sample encode the same CDR3. V usage is TRBV5-1 and J usage is TRBJ2-3; TRBD2 agrees at 11 bases. This CDR3 spans 16 amino acids. The germline CDR1 and CDR2 sequences are SGHRS and YFSETQ. The V segment lost 3 bases and the J segment 0 bases; nucleotides outside the gene matches: 3. CDR3 DNA sequence: TGCGCCAGCAGCTCCCTAGCGGGGGGCAGCACAGATACGCAGTATTTT. Its translation: CASSSLAGGSTDTQYF.

The chain has TRBV28 and TRBJ2-4; D is possibly TRBD1 (5 bases). The V and J ends lost 2 bases and 0 bases respectively, with 17 bases between them. The CDR3 covers 18 residues. Germline CDR1 is MDHEN and CDR2 is SYDVKM. The CDR3 protein is CASSLPPLGALAKNIQYF. The CDR3 DNA is TGTGCCAGCAGTTTACCCCCTTTAGGGGCCCTAGCCAAAAACATTCAGTACTTC.

This clone was counted a single time. This chain connects TRBV5-5 to TRBJ2-7; a possible D gene is TRBD2 (7 bases). V dropped 0 bases and J dropped 4 bases, with 17 bases sitting between them. This CDR3 is built from 16 residues. The germline V gene encodes CDR1 SGHKS and CDR2 YYEKEE (reference sequence). The chain's CDR3 is CASSLAVGGGDYEQYF. The CDR3 coding sequence is TGTGCCAGCAGCTTGGCCGTGGGAGGGGGGGATTACGAGCAGTACTTC. The full variable domain, in which reference TRBV5-5 and TRBJ2-7 provide the parts outside the CDR3, is DAGVTQSPTHLIKTRGQQVTLRCSPISGHKSVSWYQQVLGQGPQFIFQYYEKEERGRGNFPDRFSARQFPNYSSELNVNALLLGDSALYLCASSLAVGGGDYEQYFGPGTRLTVT.

This clone was detected once. The chain employs TRBV7-8 and TRBJ1-5; D gene uncertain. Germline-derived CDR1 and CDR2 are SGHVS and FQNEAQ. The V gene lost 0 bases and the J gene lost 0 bases, with 12 bases spanning the gap. This CDR3 contains 17 residues. CDR3 amino acids: CASSLARRMNSNQPQHF. The DNA of the CDR3 is TGTGCCAGCAGCTTAGCGAGGCGAATGAATAGCAATCAGCCCCAGCATTTT.

CDR3 nucleotides: TGTGCCAGCAGCTTTCAGGGGTTTCAGCCCCAGCATTTT. Its protein is CASSFQGFQPQHF. The chain employs TRBV5-6 and TRBJ1-5; tentatively, D is TRBD1 (6 bases). The CDR3 sequence is 13 residues long. The V end lost 2 bases, the J end lost 6 bases, and 9 bases lay between the germline ends. CDR1 SGHDT and CDR2 YYEEEE come from the germline V gene.

The J gene is TRBJ1-1, the V gene TRBV9; TRBD1 might be the D (6 bases). Germline V CDR1 and CDR2: SGDLS, YYNGEE. V gave up 0 bases and J gave up 8 bases, with 17 bases separating them. The CDR3 is 15 amino acids. The DNA of the CDR3 is TGTGCCAGCAGCGTAGGTTTCAGGGGAGAGAGAGAAGCTTTCTTT. It specifies CASSVGFRGEREAFF.

This clone was observed a handful of times. J is TRBJ1-5 and V is TRBV2; weak D call: TRBD1 (5 bases). The CDR3 is 17 residues long. V lost 4 bases to trimming and J lost 0 bases, with 16 bases between them. Germline-derived CDR1 and CDR2 are SNHLY and FYNNEI. Here the CDR3 DNA reads TGTGCCAGCAGTGTAGGGCAGGGTAGGACTAGCAATCAGCCCCAGCATTTT. Amino acid sequence: CASSVGQGRTSNQPQHF.

Only one count was recorded for this clone. V usage is TRBV9 and J usage is TRBJ2-7; 8 bases are a match to TRBD2. Germline V gives CDR1 SGDLS, CDR2 YYNGEE. The CDR3 consists of 15 residues. V lost 0 bases and J lost 0; bases outside the gene matches: 2. As DNA, the CDR3 is TGTGCCAGCAGCGTAGGAAGCGGGAGCTCCTACGAGCAGTACTTC. Protein product: CASSVGSGSSYEQYF.

This clone has only a few counts. CDR3 region: CASSLSTGKEAFF. CDR3 nucleotide sequence: TGCGCCAGCAGCCTCTCGACAGGGAAGGAAGCTTTCTTT. The chain employs TRBV4-1 and TRBJ1-1; 7 bases are shared with TRBD1. The germline gives CDR1 MGHRA, CDR2 YSYEKL. This CDR3 contains 13 residues. The V gene end was trimmed by 4 bases and the J gene end by 8 bases; junction bases not matched to a gene: 7.